A selection of T cell receptor beta chains follows, all from one sample in a study of cytomegalovirus exposure and HLA in healthy donors. Measured with immunoSEQ multiplex PCR; TCRdb has only the in-frame clones, and not every one. The sample holds about 170,000 clones, around 80% seen once. The source material was PBMCs. Receptor source: a male donor in good health and CMV-seronegative. CDR3s leave out the opening cysteine and the closing phenylalanine or tryptophan. A D gene is named only where the DNA matches it firmly. Clone size is not always given. Where it is, it says once, few, many or a class for expanded clones.

v_gene: TRBV5-1; abundance: .; j_gene: TRBJ2-6; d_gene: .; CDR3aa: ASSLGGQPGANVLT
v_gene: TRBV7-8; abundance: .; j_gene: TRBJ2-2; d_gene: .; CDR3aa: ASSPRDKNTGELF
v_gene: TRBV5-1; abundance: .; j_gene: TRBJ1-4; d_gene: TRBD1; CDR3aa: ASSLAETGDEKLF
v_gene: TRBV11-2; abundance: .; j_gene: TRBJ1-1; d_gene: .; CDR3aa: ASSLELQTAAF
v_gene: TRBV27; abundance: .; j_gene: TRBJ2-1; d_gene: .; CDR3aa: ASRSEPGNEQF
v_gene: TRBV5-6; abundance: .; j_gene: TRBJ1-4; d_gene: TRBD1; CDR3aa: ASSLGTVTGFV
v_gene: TRBV11-2; abundance: .; j_gene: TRBJ2-1; d_gene: TRBD2; CDR3aa: ASSTPVGTSGVNEQF
v_gene: TRBV19; abundance: .; j_gene: TRBJ1-2; d_gene: .; CDR3aa: ASSLTWISLGYT
v_gene: TRBV5-1; abundance: .; j_gene: TRBJ1-2; d_gene: TRBD1; CDR3aa: ASSSADRDSNYGYT
v_gene: TRBV19; abundance: .; j_gene: TRBJ1-6; d_gene: TRBD1; CDR3aa: ASERDRGGSPLH
v_gene: TRBV19; abundance: once; j_gene: TRBJ2-4; d_gene: TRBD1; CDR3aa: ASTITGGKGIQY
v_gene: TRBV5-1; abundance: once; j_gene: TRBJ1-3; d_gene: TRBD1; CDR3aa: ASSLGGGQTGNTIY
v_gene: TRBV19; abundance: .; j_gene: TRBJ1-5; d_gene: .; CDR3aa: ASSIQGLRIQPQH
v_gene: TRBV10-2; abundance: .; j_gene: TRBJ1-5; d_gene: .; CDR3aa: ASSDTGFQPQH
v_gene: TRBV10-3; abundance: .; j_gene: TRBJ2-7; d_gene: .; CDR3aa: AISESAGTYEQY
v_gene: TRBV19; abundance: .; j_gene: TRBJ1-2; d_gene: TRBD1; CDR3aa: ASSTLPGQGTYNYGYT
v_gene: TRBV30; abundance: .; j_gene: TRBJ1-2; d_gene: TRBD1; CDR3aa: AWSVLRGRDGYT
v_gene: TRBV10-1; abundance: .; j_gene: TRBJ2-3; d_gene: TRBD2; CDR3aa: ASSDAGGTDTQY
v_gene: TRBV18; abundance: .; j_gene: TRBJ1-2; d_gene: .; CDR3aa: ASSPAAGGNYGYT
v_gene: TRBV7-9; abundance: .; j_gene: TRBJ1-1; d_gene: .; CDR3aa: ASSLSRTRPF
v_gene: TRBV18; abundance: once; j_gene: TRBJ2-7; d_gene: .; CDR3aa: ASSPGFQASYEQY
v_gene: TRBV14; abundance: .; j_gene: TRBJ1-1; d_gene: .; CDR3aa: ASSQNTIAF
v_gene: TRBV28; abundance: once; j_gene: TRBJ1-2; d_gene: .; CDR3aa: ASSSVNYGYT
v_gene: TRBV13; abundance: .; j_gene: TRBJ2-2; d_gene: TRBD1; CDR3aa: ASSPRTGWFTGELF
v_gene: TRBV9; abundance: .; j_gene: TRBJ2-3; d_gene: TRBD2; CDR3aa: ASSVLAGVTDTQY
v_gene: TRBV5-1; abundance: .; j_gene: TRBJ1-2; d_gene: .; CDR3aa: ASSAAAVLLDYGYT
v_gene: TRBV6-1; abundance: once; j_gene: TRBJ1-6; d_gene: .; CDR3aa: ASSEIAAGLGVPSPLH
v_gene: TRBV18; abundance: .; j_gene: TRBJ1-2; d_gene: TRBD1; CDR3aa: ASSLSGQTDGYT
v_gene: TRBV5-1; abundance: .; j_gene: TRBJ2-2; d_gene: .; CDR3aa: ASSPPMGLTGELF
v_gene: TRBV6-5; abundance: .; j_gene: TRBJ1-1; d_gene: .; CDR3aa: ASSVKSEAF
v_gene: TRBV2; abundance: .; j_gene: TRBJ1-1; d_gene: .; CDR3aa: ASSARTGGTEAF
v_gene: TRBV15; abundance: .; j_gene: TRBJ1-4; d_gene: TRBD1; CDR3aa: ATSREGQWSEKLF
v_gene: TRBV6-5; abundance: .; j_gene: TRBJ1-2; d_gene: .; CDR3aa: ASSEVQRGGYT
v_gene: TRBV10-1; abundance: .; j_gene: TRBJ2-7; d_gene: .; CDR3aa: ASSESTGRASYEQY
v_gene: TRBV7-9; abundance: .; j_gene: TRBJ2-3; d_gene: .; CDR3aa: ASSQQGIDTQY
v_gene: TRBV19; abundance: .; j_gene: TRBJ2-7; d_gene: .; CDR3aa: ASSRIGGAYEQY
v_gene: TRBV7-9; abundance: .; j_gene: TRBJ2-5; d_gene: .; CDR3aa: ASSTDSQETQY